The source of this T cell receptor (beta chain) is a study of blood T cell repertoires in COVID-19. This clone has only a few counts. Using immunoSEQ multiplex PCR, the repertoire was profiled, and TCRdb retains in-frame clones only, with some absent. This table has 30,000 or so clones, about 65% appearing once. V lost 0 bases, J lost 4 bases, and 11 bases lay in between. Germline lookup yields CDR1 SNHLY and CDR2 FYNNEI. This CDR3 is 15 amino acids long. Sequenced: peripheral blood. This clonotype was sampled from a human donor in a cohort sampled during active COVID-19. The V gene is TRBV2, the J gene TRBJ2-3, with D uncertain. The CDR3 nucleotides read TGTGCCAGCAGTGAAGCCGCCTCCCAGGCAGATACGCAGTATTTT. This translates into CASSEAASQADTQYF. Full variable domain (missing parts from reference TRBV2 and TRBJ2-3): EPEVTQTPSHQVTQMGQEVILRCVPISNHLYFYWYRQILGQKVEFLVSFYNNEISEKSEIFDDQFSVERPDGSNFTLKIRSTKLEDSAMYFCASSEAASQADTQYFGPGTRLTVL.